The 26 T cell receptor beta chains below were found in one sample sequenced in a study of Ad26.COV2.S vaccination and SARS-CoV-2 variants. Regarding treatment: around 19 received Ad26.COV2.S at low or high dose, single or two shots; roughly 5 received placebo; per-sample allocation not given. On day 63 after the first injection, vaccine and placebo recipients gave samples. Clones were sequenced by immunoSEQ multiplex PCR, and TCRdb holds only the in-frame ones, with some missing. The sample holds about 500,000 clones; about nine tenths are singletons and the top ten take more than 1.5%. The sample here was peripheral blood, taken in a trial of Ad26.COV2.S vaccine versus placebo. These receptor sequences come from a person between 18 and 59 years old who received the Ad26.COV2.S COVID-19 vaccine or a placebo.

This clone was recorded only once. This chain links TRBV7-2 with TRBJ2-7; 9 nucleotides agree with TRBD2. Trimming cost V 5 bases and J 0 bases; bases outside gene matches: 5. There are 15 residues in the CDR3. The germline V gene encodes CDR1 SGHTA and CDR2 FQGNSA. The CDR3 sequence: CASSKAGGSSYEQYF. CDR3 bases: TGTGCCAGCAGCAAAGCGGGAGGATCCTCCTACGAGCAGTACTTC.

The chain uses TRBV6-2 or TRBV6-3 and TRBJ2-2, with unresolved D. Trimming took off 2 bases at V and 5 bases at J, with 18 bases between the two ends. This CDR3 comprises 17 residues. Germline V gene lookup returns CDR1 MNHEY and CDR2 SVGEGT. In DNA form, the CDR3 reads TGTGCCAGCAGTTACCCAACGATTCTCCCATGGACCGGGGAGCTGTTTTTT. Its protein product is CASSYPTILPWTGELFF.

The gene calls are TRBV29-1 and TRBJ2-2; 7 bases are shared with TRBD1. The CDR3 extends over 14 amino acids. CDR1 is SQVTM and CDR2 is ANQGSEA in the germline V gene. With 1 base clipped from V and 1 base from J, the junction kept 0 bases outside the gene matches. The CDR3, as DNA: TGCAGCGTTGAAGGGACAGGGAACACCGGGGAGCTGTTTTTT. The encoded protein is CSVEGTGNTGELFF.

CDR3: CASSQEGTFYEQYF. The CDR3 DNA sequence: TGTGCCAGCAGCCAAGAGGGGACTTTCTACGAGCAGTACTTC. The V gene is TRBV4-2, the J gene TRBJ2-7; the D gene is possibly TRBD2 (6 bases). There are 14 residues in the CDR3. The ends were cut back, 0 bases at V and 3 bases at J, with 9 bases in the middle. The germline gives CDR1 LGHNA, CDR2 YNFKEQ.

V gene TRBV10-3 combines with J gene TRBJ2-3, with TRBD2 as a possible D gene (6 bases). CDR1 and CDR2 from the germline V gene are ENHRY and SYGVKD. The CDR3 contains 16 residues. Trimming cost V 2 bases and J 0 bases, with 12 bases left between them. As DNA, the CDR3 is TGTGCCATCAGTGAGACGCGGGGCCCTAGCACAGATACGCAGTATTTT. Translating it yields CAISETRGPSTDTQYF.

V is TRBV11-2 and J is TRBJ2-7; no definite D call. The CDR3 is 13 residues long. The V end lost 5 bases, the J end lost 3 bases, and 11 bases lay between the germline ends. Per the germline V gene, CDR1 is SGHAT and CDR2 is FQNNGV. The CDR3 loop reads CASSPIFNYEQYF. Here the CDR3 DNA reads TGTGCCAGCAGCCCAATCTTCAACTACGAGCAGTACTTC.

The CDR3 spells CASSRGPTEAFF. In nucleotides, the CDR3 is TGCGCCAGCAGCCGGGGGCCAACTGAAGCTTTCTTT. This chain joins TRBV5-1 and TRBJ1-1; possibly TRBD1 for D (6 bases). The CDR3 loop spans 12 amino acids. The ends were cut back, 4 bases at V and 5 bases at J, with 9 bases in the middle. The germline V gene has CDR1 SGHRS and CDR2 YFSETQ.

This clone has just a few counts. CDR3 loop: CASRPPGAYEQYF. The CDR3 bases are TGTGCCAGCAGGCCCCCGGGGGCTTACGAGCAGTACTTC. V and J are TRBV27 and TRBJ2-7, with D perhaps matching TRBD1 or TRBD2 (6 bases each). V lost 6 bases, J lost 4 bases, and 13 bases lay in between. The CDR3 consists of 13 residues. Germline loops: CDR1 MNHEY, CDR2 SMNVEV (reference sequence).

V gene TRBV6-5 combines with J gene TRBJ1-2; TRBD1 might be the D (6 bases). V shed 5 bases and J shed 7 bases, with 11 bases lying between them. Germline CDR1 is MNHEY and CDR2 is SVGAGI. The CDR3 has 12 amino acids. The DNA of the CDR3 is TGTGCCAGCAGTCAACAGGGTTCTGGCTACACCTTC. Encoded protein: CASSQQGSGYTF.

This chain connects TRBV30 to TRBJ2-7; TRBD2 matches at 7 bases. The trim removed 1 base at V and 6 bases at J, leaving 0 bases unmatched. CDR1 is GTSNPN, CDR2 SVGIG, per germline (reference sequence). The CDR3 extends over 11 amino acids. This chain's CDR3 is CAWSGGGEQYF. DNA for the CDR3: TGTGCCTGGAGTGGGGGGGGCGAGCAGTACTTC.

V and J are TRBV4-3 and TRBJ2-5; tentatively, D is TRBD1 (6 bases). Trimming took 1 base from V and 4 from J, leaving 13 bases between them. CDR1 LGHNA and CDR2 YSLEER come from the germline V gene. The CDR3 runs to 15 residues. CDR3: CASSQGPGVVETQYF. Here the CDR3 DNA reads TGCGCCAGCAGCCAAGGTCCAGGGGTCGTAGAGACCCAGTACTTC.

The V call is TRBV7-2, the J call TRBJ2-2, with D hard to call. The germline V and J ends were trimmed by 3 bases and 6 bases, with 5 bases remaining between them. The CDR3 is made up of 12 amino acids. The V gene's germline CDR1 is SGHTA and CDR2 FQGNSA. For the CDR3, the DNA is TGTGCCAGCAGCTTCTCCCCCGGGGAGCTGTTTTTT. Translation gives CASSFSPGELFF.

Only one count was recorded for this clone. The rearrangement links TRBV7-6 to TRBJ2-7; 12 bases are shared with TRBD2. The CDR3 contains 16 residues. The V gene end was trimmed by 1 base and the J gene end by 2 bases; junction bases not matched to a gene: 3. In germline, CDR1 is SGHVS, CDR2 FNYEAQ. The CDR3 loop reads CASSLGTSGTTYEQYF. The CDR3 DNA reads as TGTGCCAGCAGCTTAGGGACTAGCGGGACTACCTACGAGCAGTACTTC.

The J gene is TRBJ2-3, the V gene TRBV9; 9 nucleotides align to TRBD1. CDR1 SGDLS and CDR2 YYNGEE come from the germline V gene. The CDR3 runs 16 residues. The trim removed 3 bases at V and 2 bases at J, leaving 7 bases unmatched. In nucleotides, the CDR3 is TGTGCCAGCAGCGGGGGGACAGGGACCTTCACAGATACGCAGTATTTT. Residues: CASSGGTGTFTDTQYF.

The V and J genes are TRBV21-1 and TRBJ2-5; the table's D call, TRBD1, was not checked against the DNA. TRBV21-1 has pseudogene status. This CDR3 is 19 amino acids long. The CDR3 DNA reads TGTGCCAGCAGCAGAAAAGGGCGCGACAGGGAGTTTCGGGGAGAGACCCAGTACTTC. This gives the protein CASSRKGRDREFRGETQYF.

This CDR3 reads CASRLAGGGDTQYF. Written as DNA, the CDR3 is TGTGCCAGCAGACTAGCGGGAGGGGGGGATACGCAGTATTTT. This chain links TRBV6-6 with TRBJ2-3, with TRBD2 matching 13 bases. Germline lookup yields CDR1 MNHNY and CDR2 SVGAGI (reference sequence). V shed 6 bases, J shed 6 bases, and the junction held 3 bases outside the gene matches. The CDR3 loop spans 14 amino acids.

The rearrangement joins TRBV3-1 (or the pseudogene TRBV3-2) to TRBJ1-2, with D possibly TRBD1 on 6 matching bases. Trimming shortened V by 4 bases and J by 6 bases, and 21 bases separated the two germline ends. Looked up from germline, CDR1 is LGHDT and CDR2 is YNNKEL (reference sequence). This CDR3 comprises 16 residues. In nucleotides, the CDR3 is TGTGCCAGCAGCCCAACGGGTGGGGGCATTAGTAATGGCTACACCTTC. Residues: CASSPTGGGISNGYTF.

The J gene is TRBJ2-2, the V gene TRBV4-1; 10 bases agree with TRBD2. The germline V gene encodes CDR1 MGHRA and CDR2 YSYEKL. V gave up 1 base and J gave up 5 bases; unmatched junction bases: 10. The CDR3 has 18 amino acids. CDR3 nucleotide sequence: TGCGCCAGCAGCCAAGTTGCCGGGGCTAGCGGGAGAACCGGGGAGCTGTTTTTT. Its protein is CASSQVAGASGRTGELFF.

In this sample, this clone turned up a few times. The CDR3 sequence: CASTVGGSRNEQFF. The CDR3, as DNA: TGCGCCAGCACGGTGGGAGGGTCCAGAAATGAGCAGTTCTTC. The gene calls are TRBV5-1 and TRBJ2-1, with 7 bases aligning to TRBD2. The junction had 10 bases not matched to a gene; V was cut back by 6 bases and J by 7 bases. The V gene's germline CDR1 is SGHRS and CDR2 YFSETQ. The CDR3 is made up of 14 amino acids. The full variable domain, rest sourced from reference TRBV5-1 and TRBJ2-1, is KAGVTQTPRYLIKTRGQQVTLSCSPISGHRSVSWYQQTPGQGLQFLFEYFSETQRNKGNFPGRFSGRQFSNSRSEMNVSTLELGDSALYLCASTVGGSRNEQFFGPGTRLTVL.

The V and J genes are TRBV12-3 or TRBV12-4 and TRBJ2-7; possible D gene TRBD1, 6 bases. Trimming removed 4 bases from V and 2 bases from J, with 9 bases in between. There are 13 residues in the CDR3. This chain's CDR3 is CASSWDITYEQYF. As DNA, the CDR3 is TGTGCCAGCAGTTGGGACATAACCTACGAGCAGTACTTC.

CDR3 DNA: TGTGCCAGTAGTAGGGCGGCAACTAATGAAAAACTGTTTTTT. It is translated as CASSRAATNEKLFF. The genes are TRBV19 and TRBJ1-4; D call uncertain. Per germline, CDR1 LNHDA and CDR2 SQIVND (reference sequence). Between the trimmed V and J ends, which lost 4 bases and 0 bases, there was a span of 6 bases. The CDR3 runs 14 residues.

J is TRBJ1-4 and V is TRBV19; the D gene is possibly TRBD1 (5 bases). This CDR3 comprises 16 residues. V gave up 4 bases and J gave up 6 bases, with 18 bases separating them. Germline lookup yields CDR1 LNHDA and CDR2 SQIVND (reference sequence). CDR3 sequence: CASSSHAGRDYEKLFF. CDR3 in DNA: TGTGCCAGTAGTAGCCACGCGGGGCGGGACTATGAAAAACTGTTTTTT.

The chain combines TRBV7-2 with TRBJ1-5, with D unresolved. Trimming shortened V by 5 bases and J by 5 bases, and 13 bases separated the two germline ends. Germline assignment: CDR1 SGHTA and CDR2 FQGNSA. This CDR3 comprises 14 residues. The CDR3 sequence: CASSPTGSDQPQHF. The CDR3, as DNA: TGTGCCAGCAGCCCGACGGGGTCGGATCAGCCCCAGCATTTT.

Concerning this clone: Different DNA sequences within this sample yield the same CDR3. The chain employs TRBV28 and TRBJ2-6; a weak D match, TRBD2 (5 bases). CDR1 and CDR2 (germline): MDHEN, SYDVKM. V lost 3 bases and J lost 1, with 7 bases in between. The CDR3 extends over 15 amino acids. Here the CDR3 reads CASSFSGSGANVLTF. CDR3 in DNA: TGTGCCAGCAGTTTTTCGGGATCTGGGGCCAACGTCCTGACTTTC.

J is TRBJ1-2 and V is TRBV2, with D maybe TRBD1 (6 bases). Looked up from germline, CDR1 is SNHLY and CDR2 is FYNNEI. This CDR3 contains 12 residues. With 8 bases removed from V and 2 bases from J, the gap between germline ends came to 9 bases. The CDR3 sequence is CASGGGNYGYTF. The CDR3 DNA follows: TGTGCCAGCGGAGGGGGAAACTATGGCTACACCTTC. Based on the CDR3 plus reference TRBV2 and TRBJ1-2, the full variable domain is EPEVTQTPSHQVTQMGQEVILRCVPISNHLYFYWYRQILGQKVEFLVSFYNNEISEKSEIFDDQFSVERPDGSNFTLKIRSTKLEDSAMYFCASGGGNYGYTFGSGTRLTVV.

A few counts support this clone. The chain uses TRBV6-5 and TRBJ1-2; D not resolved. The CDR3 is made up of 15 amino acids. Trimming left V 5 bases short and J 4 bases short, with 17 bases between. Per germline, CDR1 MNHEY and CDR2 SVGAGI. Written as DNA, the CDR3 is TGTGCCAGCAGTAAGAACGTCGGGGAAGGCTATGGCTACACCTTC. Residues: CASSKNVGEGYGYTF.